This T cell receptor (beta chain) emerged from a study of blood T cells in healthy people across ages. The germline V gene has CDR1 SGHKS and CDR2 YYEKEE (reference sequence). This CDR3 is built from 17 residues. After removal of 4 bases from V and 0 bases from J, the junction contained 7 bases not matched to a gene. Study results and limitations: Compared with aged donors, long-lived donors showed fewer expanded clones, suggesting selection. Age showed a roughly linear inverse relationship with TCR beta diversity per million T cells.

It was with a sample-barcoded 5' primer and a J-beta primer mix that a second PCR of roughly 6 to 12 cycles was run. Every single cDNA molecule received a tag from a template-switch adaptor with 12 random nucleotides. TCRdb called the 5' RACE reads again in MiXCR, with one record for every CDR3 protein. This table has over 1.5 million distinct CDR3 sequences, around half appearing once. On this clonotype: Its specificity is unknown.

The sequenced sample consisted of blood. The V call is TRBV5-5, the J call TRBJ2-6; 7 bases line up with TRBD1. The clonotype comes from a middle-aged woman in good health. The CDR3 DNA is TGTGCCAGCAGCAAGGGACAGCCCTCCTCTGGGGCCAACGTCCTGACTTTC. Protein: CASSKGQPSSGANVLTF. Variable domain in full (rest from reference TRBV5-5 and TRBJ2-6): DAGVTQSPTHLIKTRGQQVTLRCSPISGHKSVSWYQQVLGQGPQFIFQYYEKEERGRGNFPDRFSARQFPNYSSELNVNALLLGDSALYLCASSKGQPSSGANVLTFGAGSRLTVL.